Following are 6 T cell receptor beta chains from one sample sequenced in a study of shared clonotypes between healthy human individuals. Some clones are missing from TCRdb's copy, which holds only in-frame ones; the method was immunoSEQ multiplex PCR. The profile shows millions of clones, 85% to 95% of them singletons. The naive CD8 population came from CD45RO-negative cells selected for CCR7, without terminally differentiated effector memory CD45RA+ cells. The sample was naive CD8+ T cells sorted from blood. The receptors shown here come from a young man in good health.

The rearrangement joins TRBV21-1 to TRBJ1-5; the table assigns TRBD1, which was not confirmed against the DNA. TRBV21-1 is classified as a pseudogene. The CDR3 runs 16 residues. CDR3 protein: CASSKALSHGRNPQHF. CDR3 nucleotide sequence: TGTGCCAGCAGCAAAGCGCTTTCACACGGCAGGAACCCCCAGCATTTT.

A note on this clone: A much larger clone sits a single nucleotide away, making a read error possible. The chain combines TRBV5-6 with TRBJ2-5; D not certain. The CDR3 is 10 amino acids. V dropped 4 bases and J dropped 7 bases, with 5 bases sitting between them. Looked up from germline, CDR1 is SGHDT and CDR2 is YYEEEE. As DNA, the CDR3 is TGTGCCAGCAGCGGGGTGACCCAGTACTTC. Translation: CASSGVTQYF.

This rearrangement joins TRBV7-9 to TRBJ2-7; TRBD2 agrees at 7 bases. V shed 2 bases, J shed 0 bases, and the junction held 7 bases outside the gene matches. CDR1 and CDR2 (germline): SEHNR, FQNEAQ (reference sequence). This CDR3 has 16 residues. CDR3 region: CASSLFPSGSSYEQYF. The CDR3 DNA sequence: TGTGCCAGCAGCTTATTCCCTAGCGGTAGCTCCTACGAGCAGTACTTC.

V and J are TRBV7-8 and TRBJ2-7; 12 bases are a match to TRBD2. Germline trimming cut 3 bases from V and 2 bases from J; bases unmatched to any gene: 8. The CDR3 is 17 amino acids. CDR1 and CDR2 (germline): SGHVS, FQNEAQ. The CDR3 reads CASSLLTSGSAAYEQYF. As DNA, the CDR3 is TGTGCCAGCAGCTTGCTGACTAGCGGGAGCGCCGCCTACGAGCAGTACTTC.

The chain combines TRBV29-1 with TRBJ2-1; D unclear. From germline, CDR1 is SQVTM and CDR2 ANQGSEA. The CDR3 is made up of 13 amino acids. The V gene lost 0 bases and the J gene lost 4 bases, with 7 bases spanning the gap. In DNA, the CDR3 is TGCAGCGTTGAAGATCTAGGGTACAATGAGCAGTTCTTC. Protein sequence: CSVEDLGYNEQFF.

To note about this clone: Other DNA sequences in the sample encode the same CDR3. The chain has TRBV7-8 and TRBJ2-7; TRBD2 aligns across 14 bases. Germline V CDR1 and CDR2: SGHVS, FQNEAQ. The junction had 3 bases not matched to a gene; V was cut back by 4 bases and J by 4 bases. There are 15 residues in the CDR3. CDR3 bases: TGTGCCAGCAGCTCCTGGACTAGCGGGGGGTACGAGCAGTACTTC. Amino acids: CASSSWTSGGYEQYF.